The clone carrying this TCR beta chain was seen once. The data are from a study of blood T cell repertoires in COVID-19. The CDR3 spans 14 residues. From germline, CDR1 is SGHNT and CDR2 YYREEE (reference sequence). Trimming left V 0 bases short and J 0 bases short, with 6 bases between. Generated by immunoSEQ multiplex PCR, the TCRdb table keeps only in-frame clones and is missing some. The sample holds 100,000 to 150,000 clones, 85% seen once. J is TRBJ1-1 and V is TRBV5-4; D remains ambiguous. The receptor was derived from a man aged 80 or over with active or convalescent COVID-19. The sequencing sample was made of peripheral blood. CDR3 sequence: CASSLDPMNTEAFF. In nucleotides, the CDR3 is TGTGCCAGCAGCTTGGATCCCATGAACACTGAAGCTTTCTTT.